The T cell receptor beta chain under discussion was sequenced for a study of OX40 agonist ivuxolimab in advanced cancers. Study overall: Subjects had a mean age of roughly 60 years, with a range of about 23 to 79; almost 85% were male. Prior checkpoint blockade (anti-PD-1, anti-PD-L1 or anti-CTLA-4) was permitted; roughly 40% had it. Regarding the study as a whole: Low normalized clonal expansion also occurred in some nonresponding patients.

Germline CDR1 and CDR2: SGDLS and YYNGEE. The CDR3 sequence is 15 residues long. V trimming: 0 bases; J trimming: 6 bases; junction bases outside the gene matches: 5. Comment on this clone: No antigen is known for it.

Method: immunoSEQ multiplex PCR; TCRdb's copy keeps in-frame clones and lacks some. The data contain roughly 74,000 clones, 94% of them singletons. The TCR was taken from an adult with an advanced solid tumor such as melanoma, head and neck, liver or kidney cancer. The sequences come from CD4+ or CD8+ T cells sorted from blood, collected in a trial of the OX40 agonist ivuxolimab. V is TRBV9 and J is TRBJ2-2; 7 bases line up with TRBD1. CDR3 sequence: CASSVGGRGSGELFF. The CDR3 DNA is TGTGCCAGCAGCGTAGGAGGCAGGGGGTCCGGGGAGCTGTTTTTT.